A selection of T cell receptor beta chains follows, all from one sample in a study of response to subunit inactivated influenza vaccine. One entry per CDR3 protein results from TCRdb running MiXCR on the RT-PCR reads. This table holds 550,000 to 800,000 distinct CDR3 sequences, around 13% found once. This material consisted of PBMCs from blood, taken approximately 15 days before vaccination. Source of these receptors: a man aged 50 to 60 who received an inactivated influenza vaccine. Each CDR3 is given with its conserved first and last residue. The D gene is left open where the match is weak. Size is omitted from some rows. Given values are once, few, many or a class for expanded clones.

length,size,V,D,J,CDR3,DNA
13,few,TRBV2,.,TRBJ1-1,CASSELGYTEAFF,TGTGCCAGCAGTGAACTAGGGTACACTGAAGCTTTCTTT
17,few,TRBV3-1,TRBD1,TRBJ2-2,CASSQDPGQPNTGELFF,TGTGCCAGCAGCCAAGACCCGGGACAGCCGAACACCGGGGAGCTGTTTTTT
15,.,TRBV5-1,TRBD2,TRBJ2-3,CASSISGGTTDTQYF,TGCGCCAGCAGTATTAGCGGGGGGACCACAGATACGCAGTATTTT
10,few,TRBV4-2,.,TRBJ2-2,CASSFGELFF,TGTGCCAGCAGTTTTGGGGAGCTGTTTTTT
11,few,TRBV29-1,.,TRBJ2-2,CSGRSTGELFF,TGCAGCGGAAGGAGCACCGGGGAGCTGTTTTTT
15,few,TRBV10-2,TRBD1,TRBJ1-5,CASRLTGVANQPQHF,TGCGCCAGCAGGCTGACAGGGGTTGCCAATCAGCCCCAGCATTTT
15,.,TRBV25-1,.,TRBJ1-6,CASSDPRGGNSPLHF,TGTGCCAGCAGTGATCCCCGGGGTGGTAATTCACCCCTCCACTTT
13,few,TRBV6-2/TRBV6-3,.,TRBJ2-5,CASRGTGEETQYF,TGTGCCAGCAGAGGGACCGGCGAGGAGACCCAGTACTTC
14,.,TRBV20-1,.,TRBJ1-2,CSARAAGTDYGYTF,TGCAGTGCTAGAGCGGCGGGGACTGACTATGGCTACACCTTC
15,.,TRBV30,TRBD2,TRBJ2-2,CAWSSSGSITGELFF,TGTGCCTGGAGTTCTAGCGGGAGTATCACCGGGGAGCTGTTTTTT
16,once,TRBV6-5,.,TRBJ2-1,CASSYSTGSSYNEQFF,TGTGCCAGCAGTTACTCAACAGGGAGCTCCTACAATGAGCAGTTCTTC
15,many,TRBV6-2/TRBV6-3,.,TRBJ2-7,CASSYPQVFSYEQYF,TGTGCCAGCAGTTACCCCCAGGTCTTCTCCTACGAGCAGTACTTC
18,few,TRBV5-6,.,TRBJ2-3,CASSLEGGGHPRVDTQYF,TGTGCCAGCAGCTTGGAGGGGGGAGGTCACCCTCGTGTAGATACGCAGTATTTT
14,.,TRBV6-4,TRBD1,TRBJ2-7,CASSDLGQNYEQYF,TGTGCCAGCAGTGACCTGGGACAGAACTACGAGCAGTACTTC
15,.,TRBV12-3/TRBV12-4,.,TRBJ2-6,CASSLRDSGANVLTF,TGTGCCAGCAGTTTAAGGGACTCTGGGGCCAACGTCCTGACTTTC
19,.,TRBV12-3/TRBV12-4,.,TRBJ1-6,CASSLASGSSLGTNSPLHF,TGTGCCAGCAGTTTGGCCTCAGGCAGCTCCCTCGGCACTAATTCACCCCTCCACTTT
13,.,TRBV10-3,TRBD1,TRBJ2-1,CAIRGTGKDEQFF,TGTGCCATCAGGGGGACAGGGAAGGATGAGCAGTTCTTC
14,.,TRBV7-8,.,TRBJ2-7,CASSLEVFLSEQYF,TGTGCCAGCAGCTTAGAGGTATTTTTATCCGAGCAGTACTTC
15,few,TRBV27,.,TRBJ2-1,CASKELAGVGDEQFF,TGTGCCAGCAAGGAACTAGCTGGTGTCGGGGATGAGCAGTTCTTC
17,many,TRBV7-8,.,TRBJ2-1,CASSLEGVSTGYNEQFF,TGTGCCAGCAGCTTAGAAGGTGTCTCAACAGGATACAATGAGCAGTTCTTC
13,.,TRBV12-3/TRBV12-4,.,TRBJ1-6,CASSLNDNSPLHF,TGTGCCAGCAGTTTAAATGATAATTCACCCCTCCACTTT
15,few,TRBV6-2/TRBV6-3,.,TRBJ1-6,CASRPGRLINSPLHF,TGTGCCAGCAGGCCTGGACGGCTAATTAATTCACCCCTCCACTTT
17,.,TRBV20-1,TRBD2,TRBJ2-7,CSASPTLLTGGSYEQYF,TGCAGTGCTAGTCCAACCCTCCTCACGGGAGGTTCCTACGAGCAGTACTTC
12,.,TRBV10-3,.,TRBJ1-3,CAILGGGNTIYF,TGTGCCATCCTTGGGGGTGGAAACACCATATATTTT
12,many,TRBV29-1,.,TRBJ1-2,CSVAMANYGYTF,TGCAGCGTTGCAATGGCTAACTATGGCTACACCTTC
14,.,TRBV7-9,.,TRBJ1-4,CASSLGQANEKLFF,TGTGCCAGCAGCTTAGGTCAGGCTAATGAAAAACTGTTTTTT
12,few,TRBV7-2,.,TRBJ1-1,CASSLYRDEAFF,TGTGCCAGCAGCTTATACAGGGACGAAGCTTTCTTT
13,few,TRBV7-2,.,TRBJ1-4,CASSTGRGEKLFF,TGTGCCAGCAGCACGGGACGCGGTGAAAAACTGTTTTTT
14,.,TRBV3-1,.,TRBJ1-3,CASSRDRRGNTIYF,TGTGCCAGCAGCCGCGACCGGCGCGGAAACACCATATATTTT
13,few,TRBV29-1,.,TRBJ1-1,CSVRAEGDAEAFF,TGCAGCGTGAGGGCGGAGGGGGATGCTGAAGCTTTCTTT
16,.,TRBV4-2,TRBD2,TRBJ2-7,CASSLLAGETSYEQYF,TGTGCCAGCAGCCTCTTAGCGGGAGAAACCTCCTACGAGCAGTACTTC
13,.,TRBV7-2,.,TRBJ2-3,CASSLTSAGAQYF,TGTGCCAGCAGCCTGACTAGTGCGGGTGCGCAGTATTTT
14,few,TRBV30,.,TRBJ2-2,CAWSVLANTGELFF,TGTGCCTGGAGTGTTTTAGCGAACACCGGGGAGCTGTTTTTT
13,.,TRBV5-6,.,TRBJ2-1,CASSTGLYNEQFF,TGTGCCAGCAGCACGGGACTGTACAATGAGCAGTTCTTC
15,.,TRBV27,TRBD2,TRBJ2-3,CASGYLSGRIDTQYF,TGTGCCAGCGGATATCTAAGCGGGAGAATAGATACGCAGTATTTT
17,few,TRBV4-2,TRBD2,TRBJ2-1,CASSQAGGRGSYNEQFF,TGTGCCAGCAGCCAAGCGGGAGGTAGGGGCTCCTACAATGAGCAGTTCTTC
16,few,TRBV7-9,.,TRBJ1-1,CASSLGGSGSNTEAFF,TGTGCCAGCAGCTTAGGCGGTTCAGGGTCGAACACTGAAGCTTTCTTT
16,.,TRBV18,TRBD2,TRBJ2-3,CASSPQTGGRTDTQYF,TGTGCCAGCTCACCTCAGACGGGAGGGCGGACAGATACGCAGTATTTT
13,many,TRBV13,.,TRBJ2-2,CASSLTRSGELFF,TGTGCCAGCAGCTTAACGCGCTCCGGGGAGCTGTTTTTT
14,few,TRBV2,.,TRBJ1-6,CASKPWTQNSPLHF,TGTGCCAGCAAACCATGGACCCAAAATTCACCCCTCCACTTT
11,few,TRBV20-1,.,TRBJ2-1,CSAGTFNEQFF,TGCAGTGCCGGGACTTTCAATGAGCAGTTCTTC
15,many,TRBV5-1,TRBD2,TRBJ2-1,CASSLELAGANEQFF,TGCGCCAGCAGCTTGGAACTAGCGGGGGCGAATGAGCAGTTCTTC
16,few,TRBV7-2,TRBD2,TRBJ2-3,CASSQKLAPGTDTQYF,TGTGCCAGCAGCCAGAAACTAGCGCCTGGCACAGATACGCAGTATTTT
17,.,TRBV5-1,.,TRBJ2-3,CASSLFGLGGRADTQYF,TGCGCCAGCAGCTTGTTCGGGTTGGGGGGGCGCGCAGATACGCAGTATTTT
14,.,TRBV4-2,.,TRBJ2-7,CASSQRDGQDEQYF,TGTGCCAGCAGCCAGAGGGACGGCCAGGACGAGCAGTACTTC
15,.,TRBV6-5,TRBD2,TRBJ2-7,CASSYSSGGVYEQYF,TGTGCCAGCAGTTACTCAAGCGGGGGGGTCTACGAGCAGTACTTC
14,.,TRBV20-1,TRBD2,TRBJ2-5,CSAGLAGGPETQYF,TGCAGTGCTGGATTAGCGGGGGGGCCCGAGACCCAGTACTTC
16,many,TRBV4-2,.,TRBJ2-1,CASSQEGRPSYNEQFF,TGTGCCAGCAGCCAAGAAGGTAGGCCTAGCTACAATGAGCAGTTCTTC
14,many,TRBV20-1,.,TRBJ2-7,CSALGHSSSYEQYF,TGCAGTGCTTTAGGACATTCGAGCTCCTACGAGCAGTACTTC
15,.,TRBV19,TRBD1,TRBJ2-2,CASRTRQGRHGELFF,TGTGCCAGTAGGACCCGACAGGGGCGTCACGGGGAGCTGTTTTTT
19,many,TRBV5-6,TRBD2,TRBJ2-1,CASSFLVTLTSGVGNEQFF,TGTGCCAGCAGCTTTCTAGTAACGCTGACTAGCGGGGTAGGTAATGAGCAGTTCTTC
15,few,TRBV5-1,TRBD1,TRBJ1-1,CASSVGQGAPTEAFF,TGCGCCAGCAGCGTTGGACAGGGGGCGCCCACTGAAGCTTTCTTT
13,many,TRBV7-2,.,TRBJ2-5,CASSLPKAETQYF,TGTGCCAGCAGCTTGCCCAAGGCAGAGACCCAGTACTTC
14,many,TRBV6-5,TRBD2,TRBJ2-1,CASSYSTSGGEQFF,TGTGCCAGCAGTTACTCGACTAGCGGGGGGGAGCAGTTCTTC
15,.,TRBV10-3,TRBD2,TRBJ2-3,CAISAASGGPDTQYF,TGTGCCATCAGTGCCGCTAGCGGGGGGCCAGATACGCAGTATTTT
13,.,TRBV18,.,TRBJ1-4,CASSPTLGEKLFF,TGTGCCAGCTCACCAACTCTAGGTGAAAAACTGTTTTTT
12,many,TRBV11-2,.,TRBJ2-7,CASSQQAYEQYF,TGTGCCAGCAGCCAACAGGCTTACGAGCAGTACTTC
15,few,TRBV30,.,TRBJ2-2,CAWSVPSLNTGELFF,TGTGCCTGGAGTGTACCTAGTCTGAACACCGGGGAGCTGTTTTTT
13,.,TRBV5-1,.,TRBJ2-7,CASRPDRSYEQYF,TGCGCCAGCAGACCCGACCGGTCCTACGAGCAGTACTTC
14,.,TRBV20-1,.,TRBJ2-7,CSASAGGDTYEQYF,TGCAGTGCTAGCGCCGGCGGGGATACCTACGAGCAGTACTTC